The sequence of this T cell receptor (beta chain) was determined in a study of cytomegalovirus exposure and HLA in healthy donors. Study-level points and caveats: Of the V segments, some could not be distinguished, including TRBV6-2 and TRBV6-3, and were excluded.

V was clipped by 4 bases and J by 3 bases, with 7 bases between them. This CDR3 is built from 12 residues. Germline V lookup: CDR1 SEHNR, CDR2 FQNEAQ (reference sequence). The primer mix had 60 Vbeta and 13 Jbeta primers. TCRdb's table, derived via immunoSEQ multiplex PCR, lists solely in-frame clones and lacks some. The sample holds about 100,000 clones; under 85% are singletons and the top ten take about 1.9%. Note on this clone: Its antigen is not identified.

Sequencing was carried out using PBMCs. This sequence was found in a middle-aged woman in good health and CMV-seronegative. The V call is TRBV7-9, the J call TRBJ2-7; TRBD1 might be the D (5 bases). The CDR3 protein is CASSSQDYEQYF. The CDR3 coding sequence is TGTGCCAGCAGCTCACAGGACTACGAGCAGTACTTC.